What follows describes a single T cell receptor (beta chain). This clone was seen more than once but under ten times. The clone's antigen remains unknown. One base away there is no much larger clone; base qualities are not given. TCRbeta CDR3 regions were amplified from genomic DNA using the immunoSEQ Assay, a bias-controlled multiplex PCR. Regarding the original processing steps: Nucleated cell counts per sample were estimated from amplification of reference gene primers within the assay. Sequence reads were collapsed and filtered to measure the absolute abundance of every unique TCRbeta CDR3 rearrangement. Productive Simpson clonality was computed per sample as the square root of Simpson's diversity index over productive rearrangements. TCRdb obtained this table from immuneACCESS and retained in-frame rearrangements with V and J assigned. These tables miss some clones; where compared with another copy, unresolved V genes account for less than half of the shortfall, and the remainder is unexplained. V and J calls plus clone size are reproduced from that table; the DNA served to infer D and trimming. The sample contains around 100,000 clones, around four fifths of them found a single time. Of the sample, roughly 8.2% is held by the ten largest clones.

This sample is drawn from a study of blood T cell repertoires in COVID-19 (dated by TCRdb to between 2020 and 2021). Study-wide context: Samples from collaborators originated in the United States, Italy and Spain and spanned both the acute and convalescent phases of COVID-19. Nearly every sample came with metadata listing a de-identified subject ID, COVID-19 status, age in years and sex. The material from the prospective study consisted of cDNA or gDNA derived from T cells, B-cell-depleted T cells, or PBMCs. Subjects who had been exposed to COVID-19, were actively infected with it, or had recovered from it provided the deeply sampled blood TCRbeta repertoires that made up the dataset. A freely available public database, intended as a resource for researchers studying the immune response to SARS-CoV-2, is where the repertoires were released. HLA class I and class II types, where available, came from metadata supplied by the sample provider rather than from assay-based typing. Samples were obtained from the ongoing ImmuneRACE study (first 160 participants) and from about 1,300 subjects provided by 6 global collaborators.

General study outcomes and caveats: How much clinical and demographic metadata was included differed by source and by participant, and the metadata was provided uncurated.

Whole blood was collected in K2EDTA tubes by collaborating institutions according to the institutions' own protocols. For TCRbeta analysis, collaborators shipped samples in one of three forms: frozen whole blood, isolated PBMCs, or DNA extracted from either of those sample types. The specimen was peripheral blood. The clonotype comes from a man in his 70s with acute or convalescent COVID-19.

CDR3 sequence: CATSRPTDSNQPQHF. The nucleotide sequence reads as follows: TGTGCCACCAGCCGCCCGACAGATAGCAATCAGCCCCAGCATTTT. The chain links TRBV10-3 with TRBJ1-5; the D region possibly corresponds to TRBD1 (5 bases align). The germline V gene yields ENHRY for CDR1 and SYGVKD for CDR2. Relative to germline, V is 10 bases shorter and J is 0 bases shorter, with 16 bases between their ends. The cysteine opens and the phenylalanine closes a CDR3 of 15 amino acids. The DNA shown is the 45-base CDR3, in frame from base 1.